The T cell receptor (beta chain) under discussion was sequenced for a study of blood T cell repertoires in COVID-19. Study in general: Some COVID-19 samples were acute and others convalescent; all came from the United States, Italy and Spain. The analysed material was cDNA or gDNA that came from T cells, B-cell-depleted T cells, or PBMCs.

Enrollees, about 18 to 95 years old, lived in roughly 24 US areas. Cohort assignment relied on participant-reported clinical history. The CDR3 length is 15 residues. Looked up from germline, CDR1 is LGHNA and CDR2 is YSLEER. V gave up 0 bases and J gave up 6 bases, with 15 bases separating them. TCRdb's table, derived via immunoSEQ multiplex PCR, lists solely in-frame clones and lacks some. The table has 300,000 to 350,000 clones, roughly 90% seen once. Sequencing input: PBMCs or T cells enriched from blood (not recorded which). This clonotype originated in a woman in her 30s who had been exposed to COVID-19. The chain combines TRBV4-3 with TRBJ2-7; weak D call: TRBD2 (7 bases). CDR3 in amino acids: CASSQDFGGGIEQYF. In DNA form, the CDR3 reads TGCGCCAGCAGCCAAGATTTTGGGGGGGGCATCGAGCAGTACTTC.